One sample yielded the 6 T cell receptor beta chains listed below, sequenced in a study of breast tumors, draining lymph nodes, adjacent tissues. TCRdb called the multiplex PCR reads again in MiXCR, with one record for every CDR3 protein. The data show about 130,000 distinct CDR3 sequences, with approximately 20% seen just once and under 3% held by the top ten. Breast cancer patients provided tissue from their axillary draining lymph nodes. Sequenced: axillary lymph node tissue. All receptors come from a female donor with breast cancer. Some clones in this sample may be carry-over from other donors' samples.

Ten or more counts support this clonotype. The chain joins TRBV29-1 to TRBJ1-3; D is perhaps TRBD1 (5 bases). The V end lost 7 bases, the J end lost 2 bases, and 12 bases lay between the germline ends. The CDR3 loop spans 13 amino acids. The germline V gene has CDR1 SQVTM and CDR2 ANQGSEA. In nucleotides, the CDR3 is TGCAGCGCCGACGCGGGGGCTGGAAACACCATATATTTT. Translation: CSADAGAGNTIYF.

This clonotype was counted a few times. V usage is TRBV30 and J usage is TRBJ2-3; TRBD2 aligns across 11 bases. The ends lost 0 bases at V and 4 bases at J; junction bases unmatched: 3. CDR1 is GTSNPN, CDR2 SVGIG, per germline (reference sequence). The CDR3 is 15 residues long. CDR3: CAWSVGLAGADTQYF. Here the CDR3 DNA reads TGTGCCTGGAGTGTAGGACTAGCGGGTGCAGATACGCAGTATTTT. Filled out from reference TRBV30 and TRBJ2-3, the complete variable domain reads SQTIHQWPATLVQPVGSPLSLECTVEGTSNPNLYWYRQAAGRGLQLLFYSVGIGQISSEVPQNLSASRPQDRQFILSSKKLLLSDSGFYLCAWSVGLAGADTQYFGPGTRLTVL.

This clonotype appeared a few times. This chain connects TRBV28 to TRBJ2-1, with TRBD1 as a possible D gene (6 bases). The CDR3 covers 12 residues. Germline CDR1 MDHEN, CDR2 SYDVKM. With 7 bases removed from V and 4 bases from J, the gap between germline ends came to 8 bases. CDR3 region: CASKGGYNEQFF. In DNA form, the CDR3 reads TGTGCCAGCAAAGGGGGATACAATGAGCAGTTCTTC.

This clonotype was found many times. The gene calls are TRBV7-8 and TRBJ2-7; TRBD1 matches 7 bases. Germline V gene data show CDR1 as SGHVS and CDR2 as FQNEAQ. V gave up 4 bases and J gave up 6 bases; unmatched junction bases: 6. The length of the CDR3 is 13 residues. CDR3 protein: CASSYLHRGEQYF. In DNA, the CDR3 is TGTGCCAGCAGCTACTTACACAGGGGCGAGCAGTACTTC.

Many counts were recorded for this clonotype. The genes are TRBV6-5 and TRBJ1-5; weak D call: TRBD1 (5 bases). V was shortened by 2 bases and J by 0 bases, with 11 bases between the two germline ends. The germline V gene has CDR1 MNHEY and CDR2 SVGAGI. The CDR3 is 16 residues long. The CDR3 is CASSYGDRDSNQPQHF. Here the CDR3 DNA reads TGTGCCAGCAGTTACGGCGACAGAGATAGCAATCAGCCCCAGCATTTT.

The chain uses TRBV27 and TRBJ2-1, with 8 positions matching TRBD1. The germline CDR1 and CDR2 sequences are MNHEY and SMNVEV (reference sequence). With V trimmed by 5 bases and J by 12 bases, 15 bases remained unmatched. This CDR3 is built from 15 residues. DNA for the CDR3: TGTGCCAGCAGTACGGCCCAGGGGGCGCGATATGGGCAGTTCTTC. Translation: CASSTAQGARYGQFF.